This entry lists 3 T cell receptor beta chains sequenced from one sample in a study of T cell responses to AZD1222 COVID-19 vaccine (dated by TCRdb to about 2021). The time point label, read with the paper, signifies: baseline before first vaccination. The library was built by means of the immunoSEQ multiplex PCR assay. The source is immuneACCESS, and TCRdb retained only in-frame sequences with V and J called. Part of the clones is not carried over; for the studies checked, unresolved V genes explain less than half of this, and the remainder is unexplained. The sample table lists 55,000 to 80,000 clones, over 60% of them with a count of one. Of the sample, over 12% falls within the top ten clones. The sample consisted of peripheral blood, taken on day 0 of AZD1222 vaccination. The receptors shown here come from an adult in good health.

V gene TRBV4-1 combines with J gene TRBJ2-2; D ambiguous. Germline CDR1 and CDR2: MGHRA and YSYEKL. V was pared by 4 bases and J by 6 bases, with 9 bases between. The CDR3 runs to 13 residues. The CDR3: CASSPTRAGELFF. CDR3 DNA sequence: TGCGCCAGCAGCCCAACCCGGGCCGGGGAGCTGTTTTTT.

This chain connects TRBV29-1 to TRBJ1-2; the D gene is possibly TRBD1 (5 bases). Trimming removed 5 bases at V and 7 bases at J, with 17 bases between. This CDR3 is built from 13 residues. The germline V gene has CDR1 SQVTM and CDR2 ANQGSEA. The DNA for the CDR3 is TGCAGCGTTAATCTCGTCATTGGGGGTGGCTACACCTTC. Translating gives CSVNLVIGGGYTF.

V is TRBV11-2 and J is TRBJ1-1; no firm D call. V dropped 5 bases and J dropped 1 base, with 11 bases sitting between them. The CDR3 has 14 residues. The V gene's germline CDR1 is SGHAT and CDR2 FQNNGV. DNA of the CDR3: TGTGCCAGCAGCCTCTCGGCAGGGAACACTGAAGCTTTCTTT. Its protein product is CASSLSAGNTEAFF.